This T cell receptor (beta chain) is drawn from a study of post-analysis software for immune sequencing data. Study in general: As for disease course, relapsing-remitting, secondary progressive and progressive-relapsing multiple sclerosis were all included.

About this clonotype itself: Its antigen is unidentified.

Prepared TCR beta cDNA libraries contained unique molecular identifiers. TCRdb redid the calling of the PCR reads with MiXCR, one entry per CDR3 protein. Here the sample spans about 400,000 distinct CDR3 sequences, approximately 38% being singletons. V lost 1 base and J lost 8; bases outside the gene matches: 8. CDR3 size: 16 residues. Germline CDR1 is SGHDT and CDR2 is YYEEEE. Study-wide results and caveats: The study found TRBV5-6, TRBV5-1 and TRBV20-1 among a few TRBV segments more frequent in patients than controls. Among multiple sclerosis patients, normalized Chao1 diversity was significantly below that of controls.

What was sequenced was blood. The chain carries TRBV5-6 and TRBJ2-1; TRBD2 matches 11 bases. The sequence came from a girl aged 10 to 17 with multiple sclerosis. The CDR3 region is CASSLLLAGGIDEQFF. The CDR3 nucleotides are TGTGCCAGCAGCTTGCTCCTAGCGGGGGGCATAGATGAGCAGTTCTTC.